This T cell receptor (beta chain) was profiled in a study of shared clonotypes between healthy human individuals. General study points: Naive subsets typically showed greater estimated richness than memory subsets. When compared with the clonotypes that were shared by all four sorted-subset donors, the non-shared clonotypes turned out to have lower generation probabilities.

As to this clone: The antigen remains undetermined.

There are 16 residues in the CDR3. Germline trimming cut 2 bases from V and 1 base from J; bases unmatched to any gene: 7. The germline gives CDR1 SGHRS, CDR2 YFSETQ. When replicate PCRs were run on sorted subsets, they used 200 ng DNA, approximately 33,000 T cell genomes. Per the study methods: ImmunoSEQ output held junction-only sequences without quality scores, so filtering differed. Profiling relied on immunoSEQ multiplex PCR, and the TCRdb table lists in-frame clones only, not all of them. Clonal size and the V and J genes are those of that table, whereas D and trimming came from the DNA. Among hundreds of thousands of clones listed, roughly 73% were seen once.

Sequenced sample: memory CD4+ T cells sorted from blood. Sample subset: CD45RA-negative fraction. This clonotype originated in a woman aged 30 to 39 in good health. V and J are TRBV5-1 and TRBJ2-3; 7 bases map to TRBD2. The CDR3 region is CASSFGGGPGTDTQYF. The CDR3 nucleotides read TGCGCCAGCAGCTTCGGGGGAGGGCCGGGCACAGATACGCAGTATTTT.